This T cell receptor (beta chain) was profiled in a study of OX40 agonist ivuxolimab in advanced cancers. Study summary: Ivuxolimab is an agonistic anti-OX40 (CD134) antibody, and patients were treated with it. Dose-escalation cases comprised hepatocellular carcinoma, melanoma, renal cell or head and neck cancer. Patients with prior anti-PD-1, anti-PD-L1 or anti-CTLA-4 therapy were eligible; approximately 37% had some.

Generated by immunoSEQ multiplex PCR, the TCRdb table keeps only in-frame clones and is missing some. Altogether under 90,000 clones are present, more than 80% being singletons, with the ten largest covering roughly 2.3%. Study conclusions and caveats: The authors also found low normalized T-cell clonal expansion in some nonresponders.

To note about this clone: What it binds is unknown.

The CDR3 has 13 amino acids. V shed 0 bases and J shed 5 bases, with 8 bases lying between them. Germline V gene data show CDR1 as LNHNV and CDR2 as YYDKDF (reference sequence). The clonotype was recovered from an adult with an advanced solid tumor such as melanoma, head and neck, liver or kidney cancer. The sequenced sample was CD4+ or CD8+ T cells sorted from blood, obtained in a trial of the OX40 agonist ivuxolimab. The chain recombines TRBV15 with TRBJ2-7; no clear D. CDR3 DNA sequence: TGTGCCACCAGCAGAGACGGCCGGGACGAGCAGTACTTC. It is translated as CATSRDGRDEQYF.